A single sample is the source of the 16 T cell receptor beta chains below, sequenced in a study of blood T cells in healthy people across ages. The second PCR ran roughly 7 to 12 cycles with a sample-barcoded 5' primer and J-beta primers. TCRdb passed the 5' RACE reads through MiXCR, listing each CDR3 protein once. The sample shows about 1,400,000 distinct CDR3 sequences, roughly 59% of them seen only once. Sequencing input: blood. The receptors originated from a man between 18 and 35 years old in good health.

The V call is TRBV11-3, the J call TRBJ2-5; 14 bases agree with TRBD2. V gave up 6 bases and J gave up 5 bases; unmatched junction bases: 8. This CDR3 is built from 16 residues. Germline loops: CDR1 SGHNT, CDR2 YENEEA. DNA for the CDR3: TGTGCCAGCAGTACTGGACTAGCGGGGGGTTCTGAGACCCAGTACTTC. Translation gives CASSTGLAGGSETQYF.

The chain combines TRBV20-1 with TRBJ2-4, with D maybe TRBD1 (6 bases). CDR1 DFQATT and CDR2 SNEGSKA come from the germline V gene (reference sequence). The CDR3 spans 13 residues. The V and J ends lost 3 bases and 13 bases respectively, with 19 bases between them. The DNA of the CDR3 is TGCAGTGCTAGCCCGGGGCGCCCAGGGGAGCAGTACTTC. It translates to CSASPGRPGEQYF.

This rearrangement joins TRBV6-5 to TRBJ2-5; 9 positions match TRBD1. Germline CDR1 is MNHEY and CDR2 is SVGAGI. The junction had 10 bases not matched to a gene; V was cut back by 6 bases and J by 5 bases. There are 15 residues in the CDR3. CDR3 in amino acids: CASSIPGQGGETQYF. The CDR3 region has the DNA TGTGCCAGCAGCATTCCGGGACAGGGAGGCGAGACCCAGTACTTC.

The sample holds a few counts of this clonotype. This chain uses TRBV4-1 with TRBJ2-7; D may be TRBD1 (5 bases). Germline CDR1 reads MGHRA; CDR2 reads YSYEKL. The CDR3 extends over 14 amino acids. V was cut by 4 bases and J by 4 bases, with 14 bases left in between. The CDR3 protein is CASSRQGSFYEQYF. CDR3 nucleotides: TGCGCCAGCAGCCGGCAGGGAAGTTTTTACGAGCAGTACTTC.

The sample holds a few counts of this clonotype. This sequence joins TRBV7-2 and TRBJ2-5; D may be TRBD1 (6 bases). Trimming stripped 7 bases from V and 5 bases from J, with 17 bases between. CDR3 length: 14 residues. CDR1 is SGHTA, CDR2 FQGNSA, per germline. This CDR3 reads CASTRSRGSETQYF. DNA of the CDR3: TGTGCCAGCACGCGATCCAGGGGCAGCGAGACCCAGTACTTC.

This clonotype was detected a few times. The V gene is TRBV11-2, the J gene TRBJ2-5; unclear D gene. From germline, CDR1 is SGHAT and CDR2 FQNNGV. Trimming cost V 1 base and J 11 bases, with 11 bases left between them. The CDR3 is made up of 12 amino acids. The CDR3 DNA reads TGTGCCAGCAGCTTAGGGCACAATGAGCAGTACTTC. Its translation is CASSLGHNEQYF. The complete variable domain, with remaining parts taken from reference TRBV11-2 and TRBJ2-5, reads EAGVAQSPRYKIIEKRQSVAFWCNPISGHATLYWYQQILGQGPKLLIQFQNNGVVDDSQLPKDRFSAERLKGVDSTLKIQPAKLEDSAVYLCASSLGHNEQYFGPGTRLLVL.

The CDR3 here is CASSAGPGQGFETQYF. In DNA, the CDR3 is TGTGCCAGCAGCGCTGGCCCGGGACAGGGTTTCGAGACCCAGTACTTC. The chain recombines TRBV7-2 with TRBJ2-5, with 9 bases that match TRBD1. Germline lookup yields CDR1 SGHTA and CDR2 FQGNSA. With V trimmed by 5 bases and J by 5 bases, 12 bases remained unmatched. CDR3 length: 16 residues.

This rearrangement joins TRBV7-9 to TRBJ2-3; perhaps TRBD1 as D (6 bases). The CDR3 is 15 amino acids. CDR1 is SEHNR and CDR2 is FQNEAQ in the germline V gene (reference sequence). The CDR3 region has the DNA TGTGTCGTTCCCGTAAAGGGGGATAGCACAGATACGCAGTATTTT. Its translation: CVVPVKGDSTDTQYF.

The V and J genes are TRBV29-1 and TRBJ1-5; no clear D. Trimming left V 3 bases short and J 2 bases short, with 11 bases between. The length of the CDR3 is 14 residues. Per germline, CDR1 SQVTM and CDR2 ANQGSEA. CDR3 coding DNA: TGCAGCGTTGATGAGGGAGGTGGCAATCAGCCCCAGCATTTT. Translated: CSVDEGGGNQPQHF.

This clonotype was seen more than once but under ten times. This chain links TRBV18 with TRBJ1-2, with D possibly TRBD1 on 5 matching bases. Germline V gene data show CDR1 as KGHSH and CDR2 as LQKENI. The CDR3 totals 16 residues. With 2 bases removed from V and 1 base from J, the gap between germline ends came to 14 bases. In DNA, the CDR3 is TGTGCCAGCTCACCAGCCGGGACGGGGAATAACTATGGCTACACCTTC. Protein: CASSPAGTGNNYGYTF.

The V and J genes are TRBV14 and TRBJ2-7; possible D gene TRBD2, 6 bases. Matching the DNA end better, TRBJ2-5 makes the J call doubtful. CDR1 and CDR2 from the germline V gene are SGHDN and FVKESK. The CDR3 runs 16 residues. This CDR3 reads CASSLLTSVTRETQYF. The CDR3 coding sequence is TGTGCCAGCAGCCTCCTGACTAGTGTGACAAGAGAGACCCAGTACTTC.

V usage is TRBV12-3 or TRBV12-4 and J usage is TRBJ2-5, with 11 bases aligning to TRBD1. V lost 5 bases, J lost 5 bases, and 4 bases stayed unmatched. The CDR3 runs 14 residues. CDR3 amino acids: CASSGTGGMETQYF. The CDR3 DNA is TGTGCCAGCAGTGGGACAGGGGGAATGGAGACCCAGTACTTC.

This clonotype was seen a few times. This CDR3 is CASSEQGGHYEQYF. CDR3 coding DNA: TGTGCCAGCAGTGAACAGGGGGGCCACTACGAGCAGTACTTC. The chain uses TRBV27 and TRBJ2-7; 8 nucleotides match TRBD1. Germline CDR1 reads MNHEY; CDR2 reads SMNVEV (reference sequence). V lost 5 bases and J lost 3; bases outside the gene matches: 6. This CDR3 spans 14 amino acids.

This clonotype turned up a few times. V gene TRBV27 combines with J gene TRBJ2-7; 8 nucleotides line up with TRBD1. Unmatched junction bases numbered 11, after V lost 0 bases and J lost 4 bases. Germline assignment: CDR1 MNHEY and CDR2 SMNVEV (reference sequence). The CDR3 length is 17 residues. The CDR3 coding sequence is TGTGCCAGCAGTTTATCCCCCCCCGGGACAGGAGTTTACGAGCAGTACTTC. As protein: CASSLSPPGTGVYEQYF.

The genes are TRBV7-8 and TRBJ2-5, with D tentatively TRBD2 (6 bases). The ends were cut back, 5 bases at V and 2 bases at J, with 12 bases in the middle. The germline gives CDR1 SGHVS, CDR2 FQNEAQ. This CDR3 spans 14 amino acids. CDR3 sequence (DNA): TGTGCCAGCAGCACGGGACTGAGGCAAGAGACCCAGTACTTC. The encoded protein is CASSTGLRQETQYF.

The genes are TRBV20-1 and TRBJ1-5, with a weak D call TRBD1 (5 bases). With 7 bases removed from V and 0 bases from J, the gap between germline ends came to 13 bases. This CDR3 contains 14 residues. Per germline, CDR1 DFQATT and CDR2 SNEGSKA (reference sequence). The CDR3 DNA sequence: TGCAGTGTAGGGACGACTTATAGCAATCAGCCCCAGCATTTT. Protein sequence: CSVGTTYSNQPQHF.